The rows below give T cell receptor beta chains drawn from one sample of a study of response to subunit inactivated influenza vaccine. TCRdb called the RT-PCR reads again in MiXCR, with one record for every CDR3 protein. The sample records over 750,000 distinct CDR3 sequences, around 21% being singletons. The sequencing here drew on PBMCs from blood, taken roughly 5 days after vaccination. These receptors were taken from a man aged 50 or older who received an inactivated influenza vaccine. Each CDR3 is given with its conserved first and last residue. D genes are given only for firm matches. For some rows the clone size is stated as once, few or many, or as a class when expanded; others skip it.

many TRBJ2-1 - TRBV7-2 CASSLDTEQFF TGTGCCAGCAGCTTAGACACTGAGCAGTTCTTC
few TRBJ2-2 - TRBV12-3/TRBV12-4 CASSLTTRLGELFF TGTGCCAGCAGTTTAACTACCCGGTTGGGGGAGCTGTTTTTT
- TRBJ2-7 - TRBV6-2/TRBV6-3 CATSNPRDRSYEQYF TGTGCCACCTCGAACCCCCGGGACCGATCCTACGAGCAGTACTTC
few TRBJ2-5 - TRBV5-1 CASREAGLETQYF TGCGCCAGCAGAGAAGCAGGGCTGGAGACCCAGTACTTC
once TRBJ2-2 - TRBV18 CASSPRLQLTGISGTGELFF TGTGCCAGCTCACCAAGACTTCAGCTCACAGGGATATCGGGCACCGGGGAGCTGTTTTTT
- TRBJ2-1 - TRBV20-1 CSAPIRGGTYNEQFF TGCAGTGCTCCCATTCGGGGTGGGACCTACAATGAGCAGTTCTTC
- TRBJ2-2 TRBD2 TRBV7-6 CASSSGTSGIGELFF TGTGCCAGCAGCTCCGGGACTAGCGGGATCGGGGAGCTGTTTTTT
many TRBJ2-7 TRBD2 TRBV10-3 CASGLAGSPEQYF TGTGCCAGCGGACTAGCGGGTAGTCCCGAGCAGTACTTC
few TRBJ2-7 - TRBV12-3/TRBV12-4 CASSLDGTLGEQYF TGTGCCAGCAGTTTAGACGGGACGTTGGGCGAGCAGTACTTC
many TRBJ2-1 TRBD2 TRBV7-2 CASRLAGRSYNEQFF TGTGCCAGCAGATTAGCGGGACGCTCCTACAATGAGCAGTTCTTC
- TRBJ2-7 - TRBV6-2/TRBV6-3 CASSYSNMLAYEQYF TGTGCCAGCAGTTACTCGAATATGCTAGCCTACGAGCAGTACTTC
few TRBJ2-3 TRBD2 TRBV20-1 CSASASGKLDTQYF TGCAGTGCTAGCGCTAGCGGCAAGTTGGATACGCAGTATTTT
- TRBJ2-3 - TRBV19 CASSMRGTDTQYF TGTGCCAGTAGTATGCGGGGCACAGATACGCAGTATTTT
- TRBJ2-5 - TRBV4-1 CASSQDLPGAGETQYF TGCGCCAGCAGCCAAGATCTGCCAGGGGCCGGGGAGACCCAGTACTTC
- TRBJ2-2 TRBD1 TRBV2 CASSWTGSNTGELFF TGTGCCAGCAGTTGGACAGGGAGTAACACCGGGGAGCTGTTTTTT
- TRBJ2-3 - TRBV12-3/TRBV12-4 CASSSPDLTDTQYF TGTGCCAGCAGTTCCCCTGACTTAACAGATACGCAGTATTTT
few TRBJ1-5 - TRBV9 CASSVEGRGNQPQHF TGTGCCAGCAGCGTAGAAGGACGGGGCAATCAGCCCCAGCATTTT
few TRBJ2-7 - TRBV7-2 CASSSTGVGEQYF TGTGCCAGCAGCTCGACTGGGGTGGGCGAGCAGTACTTC
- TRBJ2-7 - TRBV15 CATSGLDSYEQYF TGTGCCACCAGCGGACTTGATAGCTACGAGCAGTACTTC
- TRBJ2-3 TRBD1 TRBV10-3 CAIGRDRVPTDTQYF TGTGCCATCGGGAGGGACAGGGTCCCCACAGATACGCAGTATTTT
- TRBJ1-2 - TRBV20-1 CSARLEGGGYTF TGCAGTGCTAGACTGGAAGGAGGTGGCTACACCTTC
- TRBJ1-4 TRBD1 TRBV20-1 CSAGPRGLGEKLFF TGCAGTGCTGGCCCGAGGGGGCTCGGTGAAAAACTGTTTTTT
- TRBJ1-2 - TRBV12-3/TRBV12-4 CASSLAKGLGPGYTF TGTGCCAGCAGTTTAGCTAAAGGGCTGGGTCCTGGCTACACCTTC
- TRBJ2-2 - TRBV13 CASSLGPGSAGELFF TGTGCCAGCAGCTTAGGCCCGGGGTCTGCCGGGGAGCTGTTTTTT